This TCR beta chain derives from a study of sequential checkpoint blockade in melanoma. Across the whole study: Randomization was 1:1 between first-line nivolumab→ipilimumab and ipilimumab→nivolumab.

The sample's treatment: randomized to nivolumab then ipilimumab (arm A) or the reverse (arm B). Trimming stripped 3 bases from V and 4 bases from J, with 19 bases between. Germline-derived CDR1 and CDR2 are SGHVS and FNYEAQ. The CDR3 extends over 17 amino acids. The assay was immunoSEQ multiplex PCR, and TCRdb's table has in-frame clones only and misses some. Of approximately 28,000 clones listed, approximately 86% are singletons. The receptor comes from a human donor with melanoma. The source was CD8+ T cells sorted from blood (inferred from file names), collected from a patient given nivolumab and ipilimumab in sequence. The chain employs TRBV7-6 and TRBJ1-5; D possibly corresponds to TRBD1 (5 bases). CDR3 residues: CASSFGARILKNQPQHF. DNA of the CDR3: TGTGCCAGCAGCTTTGGGGCCCGGATTCTGAAAAATCAGCCCCAGCATTTT.